Below are 26 T cell receptor beta chains sequenced from a single sample in a study of graft-versus-host responses after intestinal transplantation. These receptors have no known antigen. Assay used: immunoSEQ multiplex PCR; TCRdb lists only in-frame clones, some missing. Counted here are approximately 86,000 clones, 80% to 95% occurring once; the ten biggest clones make up around 0.38%. Specimen: unstimulated CD8+ T cells sorted from spleen or lymph node cells, collected before transplant. These receptors all stem from a human donor who was the organ donor for an intestinal transplant.

The rearrangement uses TRBV6-1 and TRBJ1-1, with TRBD1 as a possible D gene (5 bases). Germline CDR1 and CDR2: MNHNS and SASEGT. This CDR3 has 13 residues. The V gene lost 4 bases and the J gene lost 1 base, with 7 bases spanning the gap. The chain's CDR3 is CASSGTPNTEAFF. The CDR3 nucleotides are TGTGCCAGCAGTGGGACACCGAACACTGAAGCTTTCTTT.

This clone was found a few times. V gene TRBV7-2 combines with J gene TRBJ2-5, with 8 bases lining up with TRBD2. V lost 4 bases, J lost 5 bases, and 6 bases stayed unmatched. The CDR3 sequence is 14 residues long. Germline-derived CDR1 and CDR2 are SGHTA and FQGNSA. The DNA for the CDR3 is TGTGCCAGCAGCTCGGAACTAGCGGAGGAGACCCAGTACTTC. Residues: CASSSELAEETQYF.

The chain links TRBV10-2 to TRBJ1-1, with a weak D call TRBD1 (6 bases). V lost 5 bases and J 4 bases, leaving 11 bases between the germline ends. Germline CDR1 WSHSY, CDR2 SAAADI. CDR3 length: 13 amino acids. CDR3 protein: CASSHRESTEAFF. The CDR3 nucleotides are TGCGCCAGCAGTCACAGGGAAAGCACTGAAGCTTTCTTT.

The chain is built from TRBV27 and TRBJ2-3; no firm D call. CDR1 and CDR2 from the germline V gene are MNHEY and SMNVEV (reference sequence). CDR3 size: 13 residues. V was trimmed by 5 bases and J by 3 bases, leaving 9 bases between them. CDR3 in DNA: TGTGCCAGCAGTCCCCTCCTAACAGATACGCAGTATTTT. It codes for CASSPLLTDTQYF.

V and J are TRBV11-2 and TRBJ2-5; 8 bases agree with TRBD2. Losses at the gene ends were 1 base for V and 1 base for J; bases not matched to a gene: 8. The germline gives CDR1 SGHAT, CDR2 FQNNGV. The CDR3 length is 17 residues. DNA for the CDR3: TGTGCCAGCAGCTTAGTATTCGGGGGGGGCACCCAAGAGACCCAGTACTTC. Translated: CASSLVFGGGTQETQYF.

This chain uses TRBV6-5 with TRBJ2-3; TRBD2 agrees at 7 bases. Germline V gene lookup returns CDR1 MNHEY and CDR2 SVGAGI. This CDR3 is built from 13 residues. The trim removed 3 bases at V and 6 bases at J, leaving 3 bases unmatched. The chain's CDR3 is CASSYQLADTQYF. CDR3 nucleotides: TGTGCCAGCAGTTATCAACTAGCGGATACGCAGTATTTT.

V and J are TRBV9 and TRBJ1-4, with TRBD1 matching over 7 bases. Per germline, CDR1 SGDLS and CDR2 YYNGEE. The length of the CDR3 is 16 residues. The junction had 13 bases not matched to a gene; V was cut back by 3 bases and J by 8 bases. As DNA, the CDR3 is TGTGCCAGCAGCGCCTCCGGGACAGATAACCGAGAAAAACTGTTTTTT. Amino acid sequence: CASSASGTDNREKLFF.

The genes are TRBV25-1 and TRBJ2-1, with 10 bases that match TRBD1. With 8 bases clipped from V and 4 bases from J, the junction kept 8 bases outside the gene matches. CDR1 and CDR2 from the germline V gene are MGHDK and SYGVNS. The CDR3 totals 15 residues. DNA of the CDR3: TGTGCCAGCGGCCTCGGGACAGGGGTATACAATGAGCAGTTCTTC. Amino acid sequence: CASGLGTGVYNEQFF. The full variable domain, with the rest looked up from reference TRBV25-1 and TRBJ2-1, is EADIYQTPRYLVIGTGKKITLECSQTMGHDKMYWYQQDPGMELHLIHYSYGVNSTEKGDLSSESTVSRIRTEHFPLTLESARPSHTSQYLCASGLGTGVYNEQFFGPGTRLTVL.

The chain recombines TRBV4-3 with TRBJ2-3; perhaps TRBD1 as D (6 bases). The CDR3 runs to 17 residues. The V and J ends lost 2 bases and 4 bases respectively, with 19 bases between them. In germline, CDR1 is LGHNA, CDR2 YSLEER. The CDR3 coding sequence is TGCGCCAGCAGCCAATTGGGTGGACAGCATCTCGCAGATACGCAGTATTTT. This encodes CASSQLGGQHLADTQYF.

This rearrangement joins TRBV27 to TRBJ1-4; D is unresolved. The CDR3 has 15 amino acids. V dropped 3 bases and J dropped 3 bases, with 11 bases sitting between them. Germline V CDR1 and CDR2: MNHEY, SMNVEV (reference sequence). CDR3 nucleotide sequence: TGTGCCAGCAGTTTCCTCGGTATGGCTAATGAAAAACTGTTTTTT. Its translation: CASSFLGMANEKLFF.

The rearrangement joins TRBV27 to TRBJ1-2; 7 bases are shared with TRBD1. Germline V gene lookup returns CDR1 MNHEY and CDR2 SMNVEV (reference sequence). J was trimmed by 4 bases and V by 2 bases; bases with no gene match: 4. This CDR3 region has 14 residues. The CDR3 here is CASSLRQGGYGYTF. CDR3 coding DNA: TGTGCCAGCAGTTTAAGACAGGGTGGCTATGGCTACACCTTC.

This chain links TRBV29-1 with TRBJ2-3; 9 bases are shared with TRBD2. There are 15 residues in the CDR3. CDR1 is SQVTM and CDR2 is ANQGSEA in the germline V gene. Trimming took 5 bases from V and 1 from J; bases not matched to a gene: 7. DNA for the CDR3: TGCAGCGTTTGGGTAGCGGGGGAGGGCACAGATACGCAGTATTTT. Translation gives CSVWVAGEGTDTQYF.

This clone was detected a few times. The J gene is TRBJ1-1, the V gene TRBV7-6, with 7 nucleotides matching TRBD1. Per the germline V gene, CDR1 is SGHVS and CDR2 is FNYEAQ. This CDR3 spans 13 amino acids. Germline trimming cut 7 bases from V and 2 bases from J; bases unmatched to any gene: 4. CDR3 in DNA: TGTGCCAGCACCTCAGGGGGAAACACTGAAGCTTTCTTT. Translating it yields CASTSGGNTEAFF.

This clone is a singleton in its sample. This chain uses TRBV4-1 with TRBJ2-1, with 9 bases fitting TRBD2. V dropped 0 bases and J dropped 3; count of bases not matched to a gene: 3. Germline V gene data show CDR1 as MGHRA and CDR2 as YSYEKL. CDR3 length: 16 amino acids. The CDR3 DNA follows: TGCGCCAGCAGCCAAGAGGCGGGGGGGATCTACAATGAGCAGTTCTTC. Its translation: CASSQEAGGIYNEQFF.

The genes are TRBV25-1 and TRBJ2-7, with D perhaps matching TRBD1 (6 bases). Germline assignment: CDR1 MGHDK and CDR2 SYGVNS. This CDR3 is 16 amino acids long. Trimming stripped 4 bases from V and 3 bases from J, with 19 bases between. CDR3 loop: CASSGPQQGSSYEQYF. In nucleotides, the CDR3 is TGTGCCAGCAGTGGACCTCAACAGGGATCCAGCTACGAGCAGTACTTC.

The rearrangement links TRBV5-1 to TRBJ2-7; TRBD1 is a possible D gene (5 bases). The CDR3 is made up of 13 amino acids. V was pared by 1 base and J by 4 bases, with 9 bases between. Germline V gene lookup returns CDR1 SGHRS and CDR2 YFSETQ. The CDR3 nucleotides are TGCGCCAGCAGCTTGTCGGCAGGGTACGAGCAGTACTTC. Its translation is CASSLSAGYEQYF.

The J gene is TRBJ2-4, the V gene TRBV4-3; TRBD2 matches at 12 bases. Per the germline V gene, CDR1 is LGHNA and CDR2 is YSLEER. The V gene end was trimmed by 0 bases and the J gene end by 7 bases; junction bases not matched to a gene: 7. This CDR3 has 17 amino acids. The CDR3 spells CASSQDRASGGGNIQYF. In nucleotides, the CDR3 is TGCGCCAGCAGCCAAGATCGGGCTAGCGGGGGGGGGAACATTCAGTACTTC.

V is TRBV10-2 and J is TRBJ2-1, with 9 bases that match TRBD2. The CDR3 loop spans 15 amino acids. Germline assignment: CDR1 WSHSY and CDR2 SAAADI. Trimming removed 6 bases from V and 0 bases from J; junction bases left unmatched: 3. The DNA for the CDR3 is TGCGCCAGCAGGGCTAGCGGGGACTCCTACAATGAGCAGTTCTTC. Protein product: CASRASGDSYNEQFF.

The CDR3 DNA reads TGCGCCAGCAGCTTAAGCGGGGAACTTGAGTACGAGCAGTACTTC. This gives the protein CASSLSGELEYEQYF. V is TRBV5-1 and J is TRBJ2-7; 7 bases are shared with TRBD2. Germline CDR1 SGHRS, CDR2 YFSETQ. Unmatched junction bases numbered 9, after V lost 2 bases and J lost 4 bases. The CDR3 length is 15 residues.

The rearrangement joins TRBV2 to TRBJ1-6, with no clear D. The CDR3 sequence is 15 residues long. Germline lookup yields CDR1 SNHLY and CDR2 FYNNEI. Trimming shortened V by 4 bases and J by 6 bases, and 13 bases separated the two germline ends. CDR3 DNA: TGTGCCAGCAGTGGAGTTCGCTCCCTTAATTCACCCCTCCACTTT. Its protein is CASSGVRSLNSPLHF.

This chain links TRBV5-1 with TRBJ1-6, with a possible D match to TRBD1 (5 bases). This CDR3 spans 17 amino acids. From germline, CDR1 is SGHRS and CDR2 YFSETQ. With 5 bases removed from V and 5 bases from J, the gap between germline ends came to 20 bases. CDR3 nucleotide sequence: TGCGCCAGCAGATTGATCACTACAGGTTCGGATAATTCACCCCTCCACTTT. Protein sequence: CASRLITTGSDNSPLHF.

The chain couples TRBV4-1 to TRBJ1-2; D gene uncertain. V shed 4 bases and J shed 0 bases, with 12 bases lying between them. The CDR3 runs to 15 residues. Germline V gene data show CDR1 as MGHRA and CDR2 as YSYEKL. CDR3 coding DNA: TGCGCCAGCAGCCTCTTGGAGTTAGCTAACTATGGCTACACCTTC. It yields the protein CASSLLELANYGYTF.

The CDR3 sequence is CASSLVVRGASTDTQYF. CDR3 bases: TGTGCCAGCAGCTTAGTGGTCCGGGGGGCTAGCACAGATACGCAGTATTTT. The gene calls are TRBV7-2 and TRBJ2-3; tentatively, D is TRBD2 (7 bases). V lost 1 base, J lost 0 bases, and 14 bases lay in between. Germline V gene data show CDR1 as SGHTA and CDR2 as FQGNSA. The CDR3 is made up of 17 amino acids.

The V gene is TRBV7-9, the J gene TRBJ2-7; D not resolved. Trimming took 5 bases from V and 6 from J, leaving 11 bases between them. This CDR3 region has 12 residues. The V gene's germline CDR1 is SEHNR and CDR2 FQNEAQ (reference sequence). This chain's CDR3 is CASSPPGGEQYF. The CDR3 bases are TGTGCCAGCAGCCCTCCGGGTGGCGAGCAGTACTTC.

The J gene is TRBJ2-7, the V gene TRBV7-9; 7 bases match TRBD1. The CDR3 length is 14 residues. Germline loops: CDR1 SEHNR, CDR2 FQNEAQ (reference sequence). With V trimmed by 1 base and J by 3 bases, 3 bases remained unmatched. Here the CDR3 reads CASSLEGGGYEQYF. In DNA, the CDR3 is TGTGCCAGCAGCTTAGAAGGGGGCGGCTACGAGCAGTACTTC.

This rearrangement joins TRBV29-1 to TRBJ1-2, with 7 nucleotides matching TRBD1. Germline values: CDR1 SQVTM, CDR2 ANQGSEA. CDR3 size: 14 residues. The trim removed 6 bases at V and 1 base at J, leaving 8 bases unmatched. The CDR3 coding sequence is TGCAGCGTCGGAGGAGACAGGGTTAACTATGGCTACACCTTC. Residues: CSVGGDRVNYGYTF.